The 30 T cell receptor beta chains below were found in one sample sequenced in a study of beta chain features in type 1 diabetes. General observations from the study: TCRB CDR3s were moderately but significantly shorter in Type 1 diabetes patients in all four CD4+ subsets.

For these receptors, no antigen is known. Expressed TCRB transcripts got sequenced, as all isolated RNA was reverse transcribed. The data were produced by immunoSEQ multiplex PCR, yet TCRdb's version contains in-frame clones alone and is incomplete. The table records 120,000 to 150,000 clones, about 13% of them present only once. Sequenced sample: central memory CD4+ T cells from blood. The receptors here all came from a man younger than 35 with type 1 diabetes.

V gene TRBV28 combines with J gene TRBJ2-7, with a weak D call TRBD1 (5 bases). Germline V gives CDR1 MDHEN, CDR2 SYDVKM. This CDR3 spans 17 amino acids. V shed 6 bases and J shed 5 bases, with 26 bases lying between them. CDR3 DNA sequence: TGTGCCAGCAGACCTCCTCCTTTTAGGCCAGGGCTCGACGAGCAGTACTTC. This encodes CASRPPPFRPGLDEQYF.

With regard to this clone: The junction and the germline gene differ at one end; a read error may be behind it. The chain couples TRBV29-1 to TRBJ2-7; D assignment may be TRBD1 or TRBD2 (5 bases each). This CDR3 spans 15 amino acids. The germline gives CDR1 SQVTM, CDR2 ANQGSEA. CDR3 nucleotides: TGCCGCGTTGAAGATGGTGGGACGGCGACCTACGAGCAGTACTTC. This sequence encodes CRVEDGGTATYEQYF.

The table lists this clone with a few counts. The gene calls are TRBV30 and TRBJ2-5, with 12 bases aligning to TRBD2. Per the germline V gene, CDR1 is GTSNPN and CDR2 is SVGIG (reference sequence). The length of the CDR3 is 15 residues. V trimming: 0 bases; J trimming: 2 bases; junction bases outside the gene matches: 1. In DNA form, the CDR3 reads TGTGCCTGGAGTGTCGGACTAGCGGGACAAGAGACCCAGTACTTC. Amino acid sequence: CAWSVGLAGQETQYF.

The chain joins TRBV14 to TRBJ1-2, with no clear D. Trimming pared 2 bases from V and 6 bases from J, leaving 19 bases between. This CDR3 is built from 16 residues. Germline values: CDR1 SGHDN, CDR2 FVKESK. CDR3 residues: CASSQLAPFGYDGYTF. CDR3 DNA sequence: TGTGCCAGCAGCCAACTGGCCCCCTTTGGGTACGATGGCTACACCTTC.

This clone was found a few times. The chain combines TRBV7-9 with TRBJ2-2, with 7 bases that match TRBD2. CDR3 length: 16 amino acids. Trimming at V came to 4 bases and at J to 0 bases, leaving 5 bases not matched to a gene. Germline CDR1 SEHNR, CDR2 FQNEAQ (reference sequence). The chain's CDR3 is CASSSSGEANTGELFF. Written as DNA, the CDR3 is TGTGCCAGCAGCTCGAGCGGGGAGGCGAACACCGGGGAGCTGTTTTTT.

The sample holds a few counts of this clone. Other DNA variants within this sample encode the same CDR3. V gene TRBV5-1 combines with J gene TRBJ2-5; D is undetermined. The CDR3 runs to 12 residues. Trimming removed 4 bases from V and 3 bases from J, with 7 bases in between. Per germline, CDR1 SGHRS and CDR2 YFSETQ. The CDR3, as DNA: TGCGCCAGCAGCCTGAACGAAGAGACCCAGTACTTC. It codes for CASSLNEETQYF.

This clone has more than one count but fewer than ten. The chain carries TRBV7-2 and TRBJ2-3, with no clear D. V shed 1 base and J shed 0 bases, with 8 bases lying between them. The germline V gene has CDR1 SGHTA and CDR2 FQGNSA. The CDR3 is 15 amino acids. The CDR3 is CASSLVYLSTDTQYF. CDR3 DNA: TGTGCCAGCAGCTTAGTCTACCTTAGCACAGATACGCAGTATTTT. Supplemented by reference TRBV7-2 and TRBJ2-3, the full variable domain reads GAGVSQSPSNKVTEKGKDVELRCDPISGHTALYWYRQSLGQGLEFLIYFQGNSAPDKSGLPSDRFSAERTGGSVSTLTIQRTQQEDSAVYLCASSLVYLSTDTQYFGPGTRLTVL.

The chain uses TRBV15 and TRBJ1-2; D remains unclear. The V end was cut by 0 bases, the J end by 4 bases, with 6 bases between. The CDR3 runs 13 residues. The germline CDR1 and CDR2 sequences are LNHNV and YYDKDF (reference sequence). The chain's CDR3 is CATSREALYGYTF. The CDR3 bases are TGTGCCACCAGCAGAGAGGCTCTCTATGGCTACACCTTC.

The chain has TRBV19 and TRBJ1-1; TRBD1 matches 7 bases. The CDR3 spans 13 residues. Per the germline V gene, CDR1 is LNHDA and CDR2 is SQIVND (reference sequence). J lost 6 bases, V lost 4 bases, and 5 bases had no gene match. CDR3 bases: TGTGCCAGTAGTAATCAGGGGGAGGCTGAAGCTTTCTTT. Protein sequence: CASSNQGEAEAFF.

This clone has a handful of counts. V is TRBV30 and J is TRBJ2-1, with D possibly called TRBD1 or TRBD2 (5 bases each). The germline gives CDR1 GTSNPN, CDR2 SVGIG (reference sequence). The V end was cut by 0 bases, the J end by 15 bases, with 18 bases between. The CDR3 is 13 residues long. The CDR3 reads CAWSVMGVSPMFF. The DNA of the CDR3 is TGTGCCTGGAGTGTAATGGGGGTCTCTCCTATGTTCTTC.

This clone was counted only a few times. This chain connects TRBV12-5 to TRBJ2-2, with D perhaps TRBD1 (5 bases). This CDR3 spans 13 amino acids. Germline-derived CDR1 and CDR2 are LGHNT and FRNRAP. Trimming left V 5 bases short and J 1 base short, with 5 bases between. Here the CDR3 reads CASGQGNTGELFF. The CDR3 nucleotides read TGTGCTAGTGGTCAGGGGAACACCGGGGAGCTGTTTTTT. The complete variable domain, with remaining parts taken from reference TRBV12-5 and TRBJ2-2, reads DARVTQTPRHKVTEMGQEVTMRCQPILGHNTVFWYRQTMMQGLELLAYFRNRAPLDDSGMPKDRFSAEMPDATLATLKIQPSEPRDSAVYFCASGQGNTGELFFGEGSRLTVL.

The chain joins TRBV11-2 to TRBJ2-7, with D tentatively TRBD1 (5 bases). V shed 3 bases and J shed 6 bases, with 15 bases lying between them. The germline V gene encodes CDR1 SGHAT and CDR2 FQNNGV. CDR3 size: 14 residues. The CDR3 spells CASSLVQGWGEQYF. The CDR3 DNA sequence: TGTGCCAGCAGCTTGGTCCAGGGTTGGGGCGAGCAGTACTTC.

This clone was observed a few times. The chain uses TRBV2 and TRBJ2-3; D ambiguous. Germline CDR1 and CDR2: SNHLY and FYNNEI. The CDR3 is 13 amino acids. Trimming stripped 8 bases from V and 0 bases from J, with 9 bases between. Here the CDR3 DNA reads TGTGCCAGCCTGGCAGAAAGCACAGATACGCAGTATTTT. It is translated as CASLAESTDTQYF.

The J gene is TRBJ2-4, the V gene TRBV7-8, with 9 bases fitting TRBD1. Trimming cost V 5 bases and J 1 base; bases outside gene matches: 3. This CDR3 is built from 15 residues. Per the germline V gene, CDR1 is SGHVS and CDR2 is FQNEAQ. CDR3 protein: CASSEQGAAKNIQYF. CDR3 in DNA: TGTGCCAGCAGCGAACAGGGGGCTGCCAAAAACATTCAGTACTTC.

As regards this clone: This specimen includes other DNA sequences encoding the same CDR3. The chain has TRBV6-5 and TRBJ1-1, with TRBD1 matching 7 bases. J was trimmed by 4 bases and V by 2 bases; bases with no gene match: 1. In germline, CDR1 is MNHEY, CDR2 SVGAGI. This CDR3 comprises 13 residues. The CDR3 sequence: CASSYRTGTEAFF. As DNA, the CDR3 is TGTGCCAGCAGTTACCGGACAGGCACTGAAGCTTTCTTT.

The chain is built from TRBV5-1 and TRBJ1-4; D not certain. V dropped 4 bases and J dropped 3 bases, with 10 bases sitting between them. CDR1 SGHRS and CDR2 YFSETQ come from the germline V gene. CDR3 size: 14 residues. CDR3 in amino acids: CASSATWSNEKLFF. The CDR3 nucleotides are TGCGCCAGCAGCGCGACTTGGTCTAATGAAAAACTGTTTTTT.

The chain's CDR3 is CASSPLGGGETQYF. The CDR3 DNA follows: TGTGCCAGCAGCCCCCTCGGGGGCGGGGAGACCCAGTACTTC. The V call is TRBV11-2, the J call TRBJ2-5; D possibly uses TRBD1 or TRBD2 (6 bases each). Germline V gene lookup returns CDR1 SGHAT and CDR2 FQNNGV. This CDR3 spans 14 amino acids. Deletions cut 5 bases from V and 5 bases from J, with 15 bases between.

V and J are TRBV11-3 and TRBJ2-5; 7 bases map to TRBD1. The CDR3 runs to 14 residues. With 5 bases clipped from V and 1 base from J, the junction kept 4 bases outside the gene matches. Germline lookup yields CDR1 SGHNT and CDR2 YENEEA. The CDR3 nucleotides read TGTGCCAGCAGCCCCCGGGACAGCCAAGAGACCCAGTACTTC. Residues: CASSPRDSQETQYF. Together with reference TRBV11-3 and TRBJ2-5, the CDR3 gives the full variable domain: EAGVVQSPRYKIIEKKQPVAFWCNPISGHNTLYWYLQNLGQGPELLIRYENEEAVDDSQLPKDRFSAERLKGVDSTLKIQPAELGDSAVYLCASSPRDSQETQYFGPGTRLLVL.

This chain joins TRBV30 and TRBJ2-7, with 10 bases that match TRBD2. V dropped 3 bases and J dropped 1; count of bases not matched to a gene: 3. CDR1 GTSNPN and CDR2 SVGIG come from the germline V gene (reference sequence). The CDR3 has 14 residues. The CDR3 here is CAWRIAGGSYEQYF. CDR3 sequence (DNA): TGTGCCTGGAGGATAGCGGGGGGTTCCTACGAGCAGTACTTC.

The V gene is TRBV5-1, the J gene TRBJ2-3, with 10 bases matching TRBD2. Germline V gene data show CDR1 as SGHRS and CDR2 as YFSETQ. The V gene end was trimmed by 4 bases and the J gene end by 3 bases; junction bases not matched to a gene: 5. The CDR3 totals 15 residues. The CDR3 bases are TGCGCCAGCAGCCCGGGACTAGCGATGACAGATACGCAGTATTTT. Its protein product is CASSPGLAMTDTQYF.

This clone has a single count. The rearrangement uses TRBV6-1 and TRBJ2-1; 9 bases match TRBD2. There are 12 residues in the CDR3. Trimming cost V 6 bases and J 15 bases; bases outside gene matches: 9. Germline CDR1 reads MNHNS; CDR2 reads SASEGT. CDR3 residues: CASSVGTSLRFF. In DNA form, the CDR3 reads TGTGCCAGCAGCGTCGGGACTAGCTTACGGTTCTTC.

The chain links TRBV30 to TRBJ1-2; weak D call: TRBD1 (6 bases). The CDR3 loop spans 13 amino acids. The V gene lost 2 bases and the J gene lost 4 bases, with 11 bases spanning the gap. Germline CDR1 and CDR2: GTSNPN and SVGIG (reference sequence). Here the CDR3 reads CAWSSDRPYGYTF. CDR3 nucleotides: TGTGCCTGGAGTTCGGACAGACCCTATGGCTACACCTTC.

The table lists this clone with many counts. The V and J genes are TRBV19 and TRBJ2-5; D may correspond to TRBD1 or TRBD2 (5 bases each). Germline-derived CDR1 and CDR2 are LNHDA and SQIVND (reference sequence). The CDR3 length is 14 residues. The germline V and J ends were trimmed by 3 bases and 5 bases, with 13 bases remaining between them. The CDR3, as DNA: TGTGCCAGTAGTATCTCCGGGGCCACGGAGACCCAGTACTTC. Amino acids: CASSISGATETQYF.

In its sample, this clone was seen a few times. Mismatch with germline at one junction end may stem from a read error. The rearrangement uses TRBV11-3 and TRBJ1-6; no clear D. The CDR3 runs to 12 residues. CDR1 is SGHNT and CDR2 is YENEEA in the germline V gene. Here the CDR3 reads CASSTYNSPLHF. CDR3 in DNA: TGTGCCAGCAGCACCTACAATTCACCCCTCCACTTT. The full variable domain, with the rest looked up from reference TRBV11-3 and TRBJ1-6, is EAGVVQSPRYKIIEKKQPVAFWCNPISGHNTLYWYLQNLGQGPELLIRYENEEAVDDSQLPKDRFSAERLKGVDSTLKIQPAELGDSAVYLCASSTYNSPLHFGNGTRLTVT.

This clone was observed a handful of times. The rearrangement links TRBV7-9 to TRBJ1-2, with 8 bases identical to TRBD1. The CDR3 runs to 16 residues. Germline V lookup: CDR1 SEHNR, CDR2 FQNEAQ (reference sequence). Trimming removed 0 bases from V and 4 bases from J; junction bases left unmatched: 7. CDR3 coding DNA: TGTGCCAGCAGCTTAGCCCCAGCCGGGACAGGCTATGGCTACACCTTC. This codes for CASSLAPAGTGYGYTF.

This chain joins TRBV15 and TRBJ2-1, with D uncertain. Trimming took 0 bases from V and 5 from J, leaving 8 bases between them. Germline lookup yields CDR1 LNHNV and CDR2 YYDKDF (reference sequence). The CDR3 sequence is 14 residues long. CDR3 sequence: CATSRDLANNEQFF. For the CDR3, the DNA is TGTGCCACCAGCAGAGATTTAGCCAACAATGAGCAGTTCTTC.

A note on this clone: The same CDR3 can be traced to other DNA sequences in this sample. The genes are TRBV28 and TRBJ2-5; TRBD2 might be the D (5 bases). The CDR3 contains 13 residues. Trimming stripped 5 bases from V and 4 bases from J, with 11 bases between. Germline CDR1 and CDR2: MDHEN and SYDVKM. The CDR3 nucleotides are TGTGCCAGCAGTCGCCGGGCGGGAGAGACCCAGTACTTC. Translation gives CASSRRAGETQYF.

This clone was recorded a few times. The rearrangement links TRBV10-2 to TRBJ2-2; TRBD1 matches at 8 bases. Germline CDR1 WSHSY, CDR2 SAAADI. The trim removed 8 bases at V and 1 base at J, leaving 6 bases unmatched. This CDR3 is built from 15 residues. As DNA, the CDR3 is TGCGCCAGCTCCGGACAGGGAAGGAACACCGGGGAGCTGTTTTTT. Translated, it gives CASSGQGRNTGELFF.

This clone was seen repeatedly, ten times or more. V and J are TRBV11-1 and TRBJ1-6; D is undetermined. The CDR3 length is 14 residues. The V gene lost 4 bases and the J gene lost 5 bases, with 9 bases spanning the gap. In germline, CDR1 is SGHAT, CDR2 FQDESV (reference sequence). CDR3 loop: CASSSGRDNSPLHF. The CDR3 DNA follows: TGTGCCAGCAGCTCCGGACGGGATAATTCACCCCTCCACTTT.

This clone was seen only a few times. This chain uses TRBV7-9 with TRBJ2-2, with 13 bases that match TRBD2. Germline V gene data show CDR1 as SEHNR and CDR2 as FQNEAQ (reference sequence). This CDR3 is built from 15 residues. V gave up 5 bases and J gave up 5 bases; unmatched junction bases: 2. The CDR3 reads CASSGTSGTTGELFF. The DNA for the CDR3 is TGTGCCAGCAGCGGGACTAGCGGGACGACCGGGGAGCTGTTTTTT.